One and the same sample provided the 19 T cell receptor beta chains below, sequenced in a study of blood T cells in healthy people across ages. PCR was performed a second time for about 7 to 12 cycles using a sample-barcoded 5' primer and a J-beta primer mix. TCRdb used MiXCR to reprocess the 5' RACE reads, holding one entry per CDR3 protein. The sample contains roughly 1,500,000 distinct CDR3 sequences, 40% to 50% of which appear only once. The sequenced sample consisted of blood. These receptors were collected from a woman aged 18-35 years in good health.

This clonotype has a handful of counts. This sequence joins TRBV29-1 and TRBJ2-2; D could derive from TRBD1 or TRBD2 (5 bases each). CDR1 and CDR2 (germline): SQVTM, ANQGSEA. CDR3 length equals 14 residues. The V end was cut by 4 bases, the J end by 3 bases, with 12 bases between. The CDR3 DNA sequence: TGCAGCGTTGGAATGGGGGTCCACACCGGGGAGCTGTTTTTT. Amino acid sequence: CSVGMGVHTGELFF.

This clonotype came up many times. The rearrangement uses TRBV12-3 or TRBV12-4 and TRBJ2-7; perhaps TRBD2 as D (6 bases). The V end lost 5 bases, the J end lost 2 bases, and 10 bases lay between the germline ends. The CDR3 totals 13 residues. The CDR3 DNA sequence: TGTGCCAGCAGTCTGTCGGGGGCCTACGAGCAGTACTTC. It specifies CASSLSGAYEQYF.

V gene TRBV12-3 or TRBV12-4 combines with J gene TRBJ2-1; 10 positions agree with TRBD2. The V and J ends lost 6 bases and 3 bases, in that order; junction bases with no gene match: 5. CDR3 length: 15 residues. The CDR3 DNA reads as TGTGCCAGCAGGGTCGGACTAGCGGACTACAATGAGCAGTTCTTC. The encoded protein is CASRVGLADYNEQFF.

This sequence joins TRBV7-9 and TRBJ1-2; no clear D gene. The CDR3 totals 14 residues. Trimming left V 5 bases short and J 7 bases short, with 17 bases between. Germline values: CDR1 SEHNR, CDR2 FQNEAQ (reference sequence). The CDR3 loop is CASSDPRAVTGYTF. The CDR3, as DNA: TGTGCCAGCAGCGACCCCCGGGCGGTGACTGGCTACACCTTC. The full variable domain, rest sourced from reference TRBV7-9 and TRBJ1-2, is DTGVSQNPRHKITKRGQNVTFRCDPISEHNRLYWYRQTLGQGPEFLTYFQNEAQLEKSRLLSDRFSAERPKGSFSTLEIQRTEQGDSAMYLCASSDPRAVTGYTFGSGTRLTVV.

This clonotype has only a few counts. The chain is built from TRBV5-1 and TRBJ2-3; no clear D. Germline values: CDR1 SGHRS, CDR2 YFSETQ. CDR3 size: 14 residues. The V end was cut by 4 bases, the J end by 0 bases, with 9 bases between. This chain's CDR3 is CASSVPASTDTQYF. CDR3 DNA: TGCGCCAGCAGCGTACCGGCTAGCACAGATACGCAGTATTTT.

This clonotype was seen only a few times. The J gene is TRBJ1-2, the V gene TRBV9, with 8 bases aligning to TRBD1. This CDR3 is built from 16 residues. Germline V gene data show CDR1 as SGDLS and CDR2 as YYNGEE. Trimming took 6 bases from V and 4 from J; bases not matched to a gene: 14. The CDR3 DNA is TGTGCCAGCACCCAAGAAAGACAGGGGTATGCCTATGGCTACACCTTC. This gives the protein CASTQERQGYAYGYTF.

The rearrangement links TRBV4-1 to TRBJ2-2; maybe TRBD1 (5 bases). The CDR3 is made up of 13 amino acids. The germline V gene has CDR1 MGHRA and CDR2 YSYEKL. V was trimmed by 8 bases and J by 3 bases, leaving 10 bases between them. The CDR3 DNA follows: TGCGCCAGCTTGGACACTTACACCGGGGAGCTGTTTTTT. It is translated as CASLDTYTGELFF.

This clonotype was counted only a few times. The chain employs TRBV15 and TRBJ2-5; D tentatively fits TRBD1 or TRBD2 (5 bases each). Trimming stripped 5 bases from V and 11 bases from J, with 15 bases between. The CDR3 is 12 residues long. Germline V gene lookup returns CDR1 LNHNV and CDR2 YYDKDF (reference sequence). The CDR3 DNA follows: TGTGCCACCAGCTTACGAGGGGATGAGCAGTACTTC. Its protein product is CATSLRGDEQYF.

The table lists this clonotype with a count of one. CDR3 protein: CASSPDLAGVGEAQYF. Written as DNA, the CDR3 is TGTGCCAGCAGTCCGGACCTAGCGGGAGTCGGGGAGGCCCAGTACTTC. The rearrangement joins TRBV11-2 to TRBJ2-4; 10 bases align to TRBD2. CDR3 length: 16 residues. Germline loops: CDR1 SGHAT, CDR2 FQNNGV. V shed 6 bases and J 13 bases; nucleotides not matched to a gene: 18. Full variable domain (remainder filled in from reference TRBV11-2 and TRBJ2-4): EAGVAQSPRYKIIEKRQSVAFWCNPISGHATLYWYQQILGQGPKLLIQFQNNGVVDDSQLPKDRFSAERLKGVDSTLKIQPAKLEDSAVYLCASSPDLAGVGEAQYFGAGTRLSVL.

This chain's CDR3 is CASSYGSTEQFF. DNA for the CDR3: TGTGCCAGCAGTTATGGGTCGACCGAGCAGTTCTTC. The chain couples TRBV6-6 to TRBJ2-1; the D is unclear. The CDR3 is 12 residues long. V gave up 3 bases and J gave up 10 bases, with 10 bases separating them. The germline V gene encodes CDR1 MNHNY and CDR2 SVGAGI (reference sequence).

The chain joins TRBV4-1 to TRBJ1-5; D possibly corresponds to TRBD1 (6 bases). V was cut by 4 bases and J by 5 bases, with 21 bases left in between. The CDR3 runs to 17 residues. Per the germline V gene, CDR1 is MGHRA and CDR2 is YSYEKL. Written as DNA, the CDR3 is TGCGCCAGCAGCCCTGAACCCTACGGACAGCCTGATCAGCCCCAGCATTTT. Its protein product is CASSPEPYGQPDQPQHF.

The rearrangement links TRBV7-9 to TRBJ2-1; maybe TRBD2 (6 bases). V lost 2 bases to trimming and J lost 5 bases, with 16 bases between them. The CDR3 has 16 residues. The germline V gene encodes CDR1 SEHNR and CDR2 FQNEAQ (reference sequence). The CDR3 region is CASSLIQAGHDNEQFF. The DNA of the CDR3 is TGTGCCAGCAGCTTAATCCAGGCGGGGCACGACAATGAGCAGTTCTTC.

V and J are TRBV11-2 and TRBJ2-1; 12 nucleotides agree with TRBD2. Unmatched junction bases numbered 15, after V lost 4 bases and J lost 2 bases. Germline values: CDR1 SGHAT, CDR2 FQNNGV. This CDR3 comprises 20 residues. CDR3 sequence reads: CASSYPLAGGPVIPYNEQFF. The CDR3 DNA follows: TGTGCCAGCAGCTACCCGCTAGCGGGAGGGCCAGTAATCCCCTACAATGAGCAGTTCTTC.

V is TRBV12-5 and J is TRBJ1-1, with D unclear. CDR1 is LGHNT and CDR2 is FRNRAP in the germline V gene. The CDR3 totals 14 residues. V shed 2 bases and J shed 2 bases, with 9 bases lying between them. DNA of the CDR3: TGTGCTAGTGGTTTGTTAGGGATTAACACTGAAGCTTTCTTT. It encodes CASGLLGINTEAFF.

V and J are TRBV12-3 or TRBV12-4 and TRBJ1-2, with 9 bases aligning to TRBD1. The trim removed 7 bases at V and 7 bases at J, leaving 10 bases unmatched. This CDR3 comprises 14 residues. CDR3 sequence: CASTIRTGVSGYTF. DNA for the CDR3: TGTGCCAGCACCATTAGGACAGGGGTGTCTGGCTACACCTTC.

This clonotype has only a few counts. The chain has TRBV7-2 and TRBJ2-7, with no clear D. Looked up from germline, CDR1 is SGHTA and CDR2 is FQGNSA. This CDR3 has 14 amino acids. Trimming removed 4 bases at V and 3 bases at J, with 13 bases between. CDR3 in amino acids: CASSSYLGNYEQYF. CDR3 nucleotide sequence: TGTGCCAGCAGCTCTTATCTCGGTAACTACGAGCAGTACTTC.

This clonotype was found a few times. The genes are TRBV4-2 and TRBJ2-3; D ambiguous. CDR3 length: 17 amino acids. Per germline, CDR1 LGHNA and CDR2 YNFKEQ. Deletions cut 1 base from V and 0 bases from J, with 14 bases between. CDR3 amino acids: CASSQGVTQPSTDTQYF. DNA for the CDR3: TGTGCCAGCAGCCAAGGGGTGACACAACCTAGCACAGATACGCAGTATTTT.

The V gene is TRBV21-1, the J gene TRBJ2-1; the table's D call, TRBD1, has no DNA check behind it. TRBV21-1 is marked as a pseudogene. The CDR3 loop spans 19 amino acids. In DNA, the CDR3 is TGTGCCAGCAGCAAAGCTACCCGAGCCCGACAGGGGTTTATCTATGAGCAGTTCTTC. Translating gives CASSKATRARQGFIYEQFF.

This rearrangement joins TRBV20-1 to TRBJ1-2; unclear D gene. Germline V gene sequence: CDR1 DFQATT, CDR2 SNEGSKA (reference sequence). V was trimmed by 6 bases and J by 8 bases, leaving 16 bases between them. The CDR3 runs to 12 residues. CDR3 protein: CSAPLGGSGYTF. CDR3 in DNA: TGCAGTGCCCCCCTAGGTGGGAGCGGCTACACCTTC.